This paragraph covers one TCR beta chain sequence. The record originates from a study of prognosis after radiotherapy for stage I lung cancer. TCR beta CDR3 amplification from genomic DNA was performed by two-round multiplex PCR. The authors ran first-round PCR with primers specific to each TRBV and TRBJ gene. MiXCR was run by TCRdb on the multiplex PCR reads, yielding one entry per CDR3 protein. The sample yields approximately 17,000 distinct CDR3 sequences, approximately 40% seen once. The CDR3 sequence is 16 residues long. Trimming took 4 bases from V and 4 from J; bases not matched to a gene: 10. Germline lookup yields CDR1 SGHRS and CDR2 YFSETQ.

Material: PBMCs, obtained before or after stereotactic body radiation therapy (not recorded which). This TCR derives from a donor aged 50 or older with non-small cell lung cancer. The chain carries TRBV5-1 and TRBJ2-5, with 10 positions matching TRBD1. In DNA form, the CDR3 reads TGCGCCAGCAGCCCGCTGACAGGGGGCGCATTAGAGACCCAGTACTTC. It encodes CASSPLTGGALETQYF.